Listed below are T cell receptor beta chains from one sample, sequenced in a study of cytomegalovirus exposure and HLA in healthy donors. TCRdb's table, derived via immunoSEQ multiplex PCR, lists solely in-frame clones and lacks some. This sample has some 130,000 clones, with about 73% found just once. What was sequenced was PBMCs. The receptors were sampled from a woman aged 60 to 75 in good health and CMV-seropositive. CDR3s include the opening cysteine and the closing phenylalanine or tryptophan. D genes are given only for firm matches. Rows may omit the clone size; those that give it use once, few, many or a size class.

V gene	clone size	D gene	J gene	CDR3 protein	CDR3 DNA
TRBV2	NA	TRBD2	TRBJ2-1	CASTPREGLNEQFF	TGTGCCAGCACCCCCCGGGAGGGCCTTAATGAGCAGTTCTTC
TRBV2	NA	NA	TRBJ2-5	CASSVERQTQYF	TGTGCCAGCAGTGTCGAGAGGCAGACCCAGTACTTC
TRBV7-2	NA	NA	TRBJ2-7	CASSLAGGREQYF	TGTGCCAGCAGCTTAGCGGGAGGCCGGGAGCAGTACTTC
TRBV28	NA	TRBD1	TRBJ2-3	CASSSPGQGADTQYF	TGTGCCAGCAGTTCTCCGGGACAGGGGGCGGATACGCAGTATTTT
TRBV5-4	NA	TRBD2	TRBJ2-1	CASSFSRGGSNNEQFF	TGTGCCAGCAGCTTCTCCCGGGGCGGGAGCAACAATGAGCAGTTCTTC
TRBV4-2	NA	NA	TRBJ2-3	CASSQDPLESTQYF	TGTGCCAGCAGCCAGGACCCACTAGAGAGTACGCAGTATTTT
TRBV10-1	NA	NA	TRBJ2-7	CASIWLNRRNEQYF	TGCGCCAGCATTTGGCTGAACAGACGCAACGAGCAGTACTTC
TRBV28	NA	TRBD1	TRBJ1-2	CASSPRQGGYTF	TGTGCCAGCAGTCCCCGACAGGGCGGCTACACCTTC
TRBV6-1	few	TRBD1	TRBJ1-4	CASSEAWTGGVF	TGTGCCAGCAGTGAGGCTTGGACAGGGGGGGTTTTT
TRBV20-1	NA	NA	TRBJ2-5	CSAEWSETQYF	TGCAGTGCCGAATGGAGTGAGACCCAGTACTTC
TRBV5-1	once	TRBD1	TRBJ1-4	CASSLDGGTATNEKLFF	TGCGCCAGCAGCTTGGATGGGGGGACAGCAACTAATGAAAAACTGTTTTTT
TRBV9	NA	TRBD1	TRBJ1-2	CASSPGTGSYGYTF	TGTGCCAGCAGCCCCGGGACAGGGTCCTATGGCTACACCTTC
TRBV15	once	TRBD1	TRBJ2-5	CATSRRTGGLETQYF	TGTGCCACCAGCAGGAGGACAGGGGGCCTCGAGACCCAGTACTTC
TRBV29-1	NA	TRBD1	TRBJ2-2	CSGRIPGQVHVDTGELFF	TGCAGCGGCCGGATTCCGGGACAGGTCCATGTAGACACCGGGGAGCTGTTTTTT
TRBV4-1	NA	TRBD1	TRBJ2-2	CASSRGGAGNTGELFF	TGCGCCAGCAGCCGAGGGGGCGCTGGAAACACCGGGGAGCTGTTTTTT
TRBV30	NA	NA	TRBJ1-3	CACHRNSAPGNTIYF	TGTGCCTGCCACAGGAATTCGGCGCCTGGAAACACCATATATTTT
TRBV7-9	NA	TRBD1	TRBJ1-6	CASSARTTGGNSPLHF	TGTGCCAGCAGCGCGCGAACGACAGGGGGAAATTCACCCCTCCACTTT
TRBV30	few	TRBD2	TRBJ2-3	CAWSSGRVEDTQYF	TGTGCCTGGAGTTCTGGGAGGGTTGAAGATACGCAGTATTTT
TRBV5-1	NA	NA	TRBJ1-2	CASSPQAPHGYTF	TGCGCCAGCAGCCCACAGGCGCCGCATGGCTACACCTTC
TRBV28	NA	TRBD2	TRBJ2-7	CASSTPGLATYEQYF	TGTGCCAGCAGTACCCCGGGACTAGCGACTTACGAGCAGTACTTC
TRBV15	NA	TRBD1	TRBJ2-1	CATSTLDRGDNEQFF	TGTGCCACCAGCACCTTGGACAGGGGAGACAATGAGCAGTTCTTC
TRBV5-4	NA	TRBD1	TRBJ2-7	CASSLGTGDIYEQYF	TGTGCCAGCAGCTTGGGGACAGGGGACATCTACGAGCAGTACTTC
TRBV27	few	TRBD1	TRBJ1-2	CASRLHEGAGYTF	TGTGCCAGCAGGTTACACGAGGGGGCTGGCTACACCTTC
TRBV19	NA	TRBD1	TRBJ1-2	CASSSRGGKGYGYTF	TGTGCCAGTAGTTCACGAGGGGGCAAAGGCTATGGCTACACCTTC
TRBV30	NA	NA	TRBJ1-5	CAWSVRAGRGYQPQHF	TGTGCCTGGAGTGTACGAGCAGGAAGGGGATATCAGCCCCAGCATTTT
TRBV11-2	NA	NA	TRBJ2-7	CASSLGLPSSYEQYF	TGTGCCAGCAGCCTGGGACTTCCGAGCTCCTACGAGCAGTACTTC
TRBV30	NA	NA	TRBJ2-7	CAWSRTLSYEQYF	TGTGCCTGGTCAAGGACTCTCTCCTACGAGCAGTACTTC
TRBV5-6	NA	TRBD2	TRBJ2-5	CASSLSGRRETQYF	TGTGCCAGCAGCTTGAGCGGGAGAAGGGAGACCCAGTACTTC
TRBV4-1	NA	TRBD1	TRBJ1-2	CASSPWDRGPNGYTF	TGCGCCAGCAGCCCTTGGGACAGGGGGCCCAATGGCTACACCTTC
TRBV11-2	NA	NA	TRBJ1-4	CASSTLGLRGEKLFF	TGTGCCAGCAGCACCCTAGGGCTGAGGGGGGAAAAACTGTTTTTT
TRBV5-6	once	TRBD2	TRBJ2-1	CASSLPGLTASGRAGEQFF	TGTGCCAGCAGCTTACCTGGACTTACCGCTAGCGGGAGGGCCGGTGAGCAGTTCTTC
TRBV28	NA	TRBD1	TRBJ1-4	CASSFRTGGEKLFF	TGTGCCAGCAGTTTTAGGACAGGGGGGGAAAAACTGTTTTTT
TRBV30	few	NA	TRBJ1-2	CAWSHGQTYGYTF	TGTGCCTGGAGTCACGGCCAGACATATGGCTACACCTTC